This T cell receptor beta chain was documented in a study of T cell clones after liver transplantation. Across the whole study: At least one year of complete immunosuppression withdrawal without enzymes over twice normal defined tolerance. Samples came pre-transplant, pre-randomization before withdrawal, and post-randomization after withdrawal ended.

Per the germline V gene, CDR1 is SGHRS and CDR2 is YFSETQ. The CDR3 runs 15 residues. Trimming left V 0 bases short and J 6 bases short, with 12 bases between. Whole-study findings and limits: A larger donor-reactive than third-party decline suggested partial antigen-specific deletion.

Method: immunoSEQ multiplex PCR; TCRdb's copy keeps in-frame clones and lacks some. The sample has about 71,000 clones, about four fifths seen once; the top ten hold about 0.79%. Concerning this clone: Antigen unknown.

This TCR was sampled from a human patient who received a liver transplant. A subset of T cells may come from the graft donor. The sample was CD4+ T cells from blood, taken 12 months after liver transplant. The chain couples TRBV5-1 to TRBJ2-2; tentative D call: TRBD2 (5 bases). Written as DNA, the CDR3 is TGCGCCAGCAGCTTGGTAACTAGTAAAGCCGGGGAGCTGTTTTTT. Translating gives CASSLVTSKAGELFF.